Presented here are 25 T cell receptor beta chains from one specimen sequenced in a study of OX40 agonist ivuxolimab in advanced cancers. Method: immunoSEQ multiplex PCR; TCRdb's copy keeps in-frame clones and lacks some. Of 65,000 to 75,000 clones in the sample, roughly 81% were seen once. Sample: CD4+ or CD8+ T cells sorted from blood, taken in a trial of the OX40 agonist ivuxolimab. The source of these receptors is an adult with an advanced solid tumor such as melanoma, head and neck, liver or kidney cancer.

The rearrangement joins TRBV7-9 to TRBJ2-3; no definite D call. This CDR3 region has 12 residues. In germline, CDR1 is SEHNR, CDR2 FQNEAQ (reference sequence). With 5 bases removed from V and 6 bases from J, the gap between germline ends came to 9 bases. The CDR3 bases are TGTGCCAGCAGCCTCAGTCAGGATACGCAGTATTTT. It is translated as CASSLSQDTQYF.

V usage is TRBV19 and J usage is TRBJ2-5, with D maybe TRBD1 (6 bases). The J call is uncertain, as TRBJ2-7 better fits the DNA end. The CDR3 length is 15 residues. Per the germline V gene, CDR1 is LNHDA and CDR2 is SQIVND (reference sequence). CDR3 nucleotide sequence: TGTGCCAGTAGTCCCGTCGGGACACCGACCTACGAGCAGTACTTC. Its protein product is CASSPVGTPTYEQYF.

V gene TRBV28 combines with J gene TRBJ2-5; a weak D match, TRBD2 (6 bases). From germline, CDR1 is MDHEN and CDR2 SYDVKM. There are 13 residues in the CDR3. V dropped 6 bases and J dropped 5 bases, with 13 bases sitting between them. This CDR3 is CASREGLDETQYF. The DNA of the CDR3 is TGTGCCAGCAGGGAGGGTCTTGATGAGACCCAGTACTTC. Filled out from reference TRBV28 and TRBJ2-5, the complete variable domain reads DVKVTQSSRYLVKRTGEKVFLECVQDMDHENMFWYRQDPGLGLRLIYFSYDVKMKEKGDIPEGYSVSREKKERFSLILESASTNQTSMYLCASREGLDETQYFGPGTRLLVL.

This clone was picked up one time. The J gene is TRBJ2-7, the V gene TRBV6-1, with 8 bases matching TRBD2. J was trimmed by 3 bases and V by 1 base; bases with no gene match: 5. The CDR3 totals 15 residues. Per the germline V gene, CDR1 is MNHNS and CDR2 is SASEGT. The CDR3 loop is CASSEGGLVGYEQYF. The CDR3 nucleotides read TGTGCCAGCAGTGAAGGGGGACTAGTAGGCTACGAGCAGTACTTC.

The chain carries TRBV7-3 and TRBJ1-2; perhaps TRBD1 as D (5 bases). CDR1 is SGHTA, CDR2 FQGTGA, per germline. This CDR3 comprises 13 residues. The ends were cut back, 5 bases at V and 2 bases at J, with 9 bases in the middle. DNA for the CDR3: TGTGCCAGCAGCCCCGGGGCCAACTATGGCTACACCTTC. Protein sequence: CASSPGANYGYTF.

About this clone: The same CDR3 arises from other DNA sequences in this sample as well. The chain has TRBV5-1 and TRBJ2-3, with D perhaps matching TRBD2 (5 bases). The CDR3 extends over 12 amino acids. The ends were cut back, 0 bases at V and 6 bases at J, with 5 bases in the middle. Per the germline V gene, CDR1 is SGHRS and CDR2 is YFSETQ. Here the CDR3 reads CASSLERDTQYF. DNA of the CDR3: TGCGCCAGCAGCTTGGAGCGGGATACGCAGTATTTT.

This clone was counted once. This CDR3 is also generated by other DNA sequences in the sample. J is TRBJ2-1 and V is TRBV5-5, with TRBD1 as a possible D gene (5 bases). The CDR3 sequence is 13 residues long. Germline V gene data show CDR1 as SGHKS and CDR2 as YYEKEE (reference sequence). V gave up 2 bases and J gave up 8 bases, with 11 bases separating them. Here the CDR3 DNA reads TGTGCCAGCAGCTTACCGACAGTCGATGAGCAGTTCTTC. Its protein product is CASSLPTVDEQFF.

The V call is TRBV6-6, the J call TRBJ2-5; D remains ambiguous. The J call may be faulty, since TRBJ2-7 better matches the DNA end. CDR3 length equals 13 residues. Germline lookup yields CDR1 MNHNY and CDR2 SVGAGI (reference sequence). CDR3 loop: CASSYDKPYEQYF. CDR3 in DNA: TGTGCCAGCAGTTACGATAAGCCCTACGAGCAGTACTTC.

The count of this clone is one. This chain links TRBV5-6 with TRBJ1-4; 11 bases map to TRBD1. The germline V gene encodes CDR1 SGHDT and CDR2 YYEEEE. The CDR3 extends over 17 amino acids. J gave up 7 bases and V 2 bases, and 10 bases lay outside the gene matches. The CDR3 coding sequence is TGTGCCAGCAGCTTTCGGGACAGGGGGGCCAAAAGTGAAAAACTGTTTTTT. It yields the protein CASSFRDRGAKSEKLFF.

The J gene is TRBJ2-1, the V gene TRBV30, with D possibly matching TRBD2 (6 bases). Germline CDR1 GTSNPN, CDR2 SVGIG (reference sequence). CDR3 size: 13 residues. Trimming removed 4 bases from V and 8 bases from J, with 15 bases in between. CDR3 coding DNA: TGTGCCTGGACTCGGACGGAGGGGTATGAGCAGTTCTTC. Its translation: CAWTRTEGYEQFF.

V and J are TRBV5-5 and TRBJ2-7, with D possibly being TRBD1 (5 bases). The germline V gene encodes CDR1 SGHKS and CDR2 YYEKEE (reference sequence). This CDR3 contains 15 residues. Trimming pared 0 bases from V and 5 bases from J, leaving 15 bases between. This CDR3 reads CASSLAGRALHEQYF. CDR3 coding DNA: TGTGCCAGCAGCTTGGCCGGCAGGGCTCTACACGAGCAGTACTTC.

The chain links TRBV11-2 to TRBJ1-6; 7 bases are shared with TRBD1. This CDR3 is built from 15 residues. CDR1 and CDR2 from the germline V gene are SGHAT and FQNNGV. V trimming: 5 bases; J trimming: 5 bases; junction bases outside the gene matches: 6. CDR3 sequence (DNA): TGTGCCAGCAGCCGAGGGGGACAGAATAATTCACCCCTCCACTTT. Translation: CASSRGGQNNSPLHF.

The V and J genes are TRBV2 and TRBJ2-5; no clear D. The CDR3 has 13 residues. CDR1 and CDR2 from the germline V gene are SNHLY and FYNNEI. V was pared by 7 bases and J by 2 bases, with 11 bases between. This chain's CDR3 is CASTTEIQETQYF. For the CDR3, the DNA is TGTGCCAGCACTACAGAGATTCAAGAGACCCAGTACTTC. Full variable domain (rest looked up from reference TRBV2 and TRBJ2-5): EPEVTQTPSHQVTQMGQEVILRCVPISNHLYFYWYRQILGQKVEFLVSFYNNEISEKSEIFDDQFSVERPDGSNFTLKIRSTKLEDSAMYFCASTTEIQETQYFGPGTRLLVL.

Concerning this clone itself: This same CDR3 is encoded by further DNA sequences in the sample. This chain links TRBV5-6 with TRBJ1-2; TRBD1 agrees at 7 bases. CDR1 and CDR2 from the germline V gene are SGHDT and YYEEEE. The CDR3 contains 14 residues. The trim removed 2 bases at V and 3 bases at J, leaving 4 bases unmatched. The CDR3 here is CASSFPGGDYGYTF. In nucleotides, the CDR3 is TGTGCCAGCAGCTTCCCAGGGGGGGACTATGGCTACACCTTC.

This chain connects TRBV6-1 to TRBJ1-3, with no clear D. Germline assignment: CDR1 MNHNS and CDR2 SASEGT. The CDR3 loop spans 15 amino acids. V dropped 0 bases and J dropped 3 bases, with 9 bases sitting between them. CDR3: CASSEAGQIGNTIYF. The CDR3 coding sequence is TGTGCCAGCAGTGAAGCCGGGCAGATTGGAAACACCATATATTTT.

The chain uses TRBV6-1 and TRBJ1-2, with D possibly being TRBD1 (5 bases). Germline CDR1 reads MNHNS; CDR2 reads SASEGT. The CDR3 consists of 15 residues. The V end lost 1 base, the J end lost 4 bases, and 13 bases lay between the germline ends. The CDR3 region is CASSEGGNTPYGYTF. Written as DNA, the CDR3 is TGTGCCAGCAGTGAAGGGGGGAATACGCCCTATGGCTACACCTTC.

The chain joins TRBV5-1 to TRBJ1-1; 9 bases line up with TRBD1. Germline CDR1 is SGHRS and CDR2 is YFSETQ. The CDR3 runs 14 residues. V lost 1 base to trimming and J lost 8 bases; unmatched junction nucleotides: 6. CDR3 residues: CASSLTPGQGEAFF. In DNA, the CDR3 is TGCGCCAGCAGCTTGACCCCGGGACAGGGAGAAGCTTTCTTT.

The V gene is TRBV19, the J gene TRBJ1-5; the match to TRBD1 covers 7 bases. The V gene end was trimmed by 6 bases and the J gene end by 6 bases; junction bases not matched to a gene: 5. The V gene's germline CDR1 is LNHDA and CDR2 SQIVND (reference sequence). The CDR3 is 13 residues long. The DNA of the CDR3 is TGTGCCAGTAGCCAAGACAGGGCTCAGCCCCAGCATTTT. Amino acids: CASSQDRAQPQHF.

The chain employs TRBV25-1 and TRBJ2-1; 7 positions agree with TRBD2. Unmatched junction bases numbered 8, after V lost 3 bases and J lost 3 bases. The V gene's germline CDR1 is MGHDK and CDR2 SYGVNS. The CDR3 extends over 16 amino acids. DNA for the CDR3: TGTGCCAGCAGTGATTTGGGAGGGCCTATCTACAATGAGCAGTTCTTC. It codes for CASSDLGGPIYNEQFF.

V usage is TRBV28 and J usage is TRBJ2-1, with 7 bases lining up with TRBD1. V shed 7 bases, J shed 5 bases, and the junction held 14 bases outside the gene matches. Germline V gene data show CDR1 as MDHEN and CDR2 as SYDVKM. The CDR3 extends over 16 amino acids. The CDR3 coding sequence is TGTGCCAGCAACCTTCGAGGGGGCTTGACCCACAATGAGCAGTTCTTC. Translation gives CASNLRGGLTHNEQFF.

The V gene is TRBV10-3, the J gene TRBJ2-3; 10 nucleotides align to TRBD2. Germline V gene data show CDR1 as ENHRY and CDR2 as SYGVKD. The CDR3 is 18 residues long. V was clipped by 3 bases and J by 3 bases; unmatched bases: 12. The CDR3 sequence: CAISDPGLATAGTDTQYF. CDR3 bases: TGTGCCATCAGTGATCCGGGACTAGCGACAGCGGGGACAGATACGCAGTATTTT.

This clone turned up a few times. V gene TRBV9 combines with J gene TRBJ1-1; TRBD1 matches at 7 bases. The germline V gene encodes CDR1 SGDLS and CDR2 YYNGEE. With 4 bases clipped from V and 3 bases from J, the junction kept 9 bases outside the gene matches. The CDR3 extends over 15 amino acids. For the CDR3, the DNA is TGTGCCAGCAGCCCCTACAGGGGAGAGTACACTGAAGCTTTCTTT. This translates into CASSPYRGEYTEAFF.

V is TRBV2 and J is TRBJ1-2; D remains ambiguous. Germline V lookup: CDR1 SNHLY, CDR2 FYNNEI. This CDR3 spans 16 amino acids. V lost 4 bases and J 1 base, leaving 16 bases between the germline ends. CDR3 protein: CASSGPNLGNNYGYTF. CDR3 nucleotides: TGTGCCAGCAGTGGGCCCAACCTAGGGAATAACTATGGCTACACCTTC.

This chain joins TRBV28 and TRBJ2-5; D not certain. Judging by the DNA end, TRBJ2-7 fits better; the J call may be wrong. Looked up from germline, CDR1 is MDHEN and CDR2 is SYDVKM. The CDR3 sequence is 12 residues long. CDR3 sequence (DNA): TGTGCCAGCAGTTCAATATACTACGAGCAGTACTTC. Encoded protein: CASSSIYYEQYF.

V and J are TRBV30 and TRBJ2-2; TRBD2 agrees at 9 bases. Germline V gene sequence: CDR1 GTSNPN, CDR2 SVGIG (reference sequence). The CDR3 sequence is 15 residues long. V lost 2 bases, J lost 7 bases, and 8 bases stayed unmatched. The CDR3, as DNA: TGTGCCTGGAGTATGGCGGGGGGGGCCCTCGGGGAGCTGTTTTTT. It encodes CAWSMAGGALGELFF.